A single sample gave rise to the 30 T cell receptor beta chains below, sequenced in a study of cytomegalovirus exposure and HLA in healthy donors. PCR was performed using 60 Vbeta and 13 Jbeta primers. Some clones are missing from TCRdb's copy, which holds only in-frame ones; the method was immunoSEQ multiplex PCR. This table has over 100,000 clones, over 75% appearing once. The sequenced material came from PBMCs. Receptors originate from a man aged 25 to 40 in good health and CMV-seronegative.

V and J are TRBV2 and TRBJ2-3, with TRBD2 matching 11 bases. The length of the CDR3 is 16 residues. Germline assignment: CDR1 SNHLY and CDR2 FYNNEI. J lost 2 bases, V lost 6 bases, and 7 bases had no gene match. The CDR3 DNA sequence: TGTGCCAGCAGGTTGACTAGCGGGGCCCTCACAGATACGCAGTATTTT. Translation: CASRLTSGALTDTQYF.

This rearrangement joins TRBV7-9 to TRBJ1-1, with a weak D call TRBD1 (5 bases). Germline CDR1 SEHNR, CDR2 FQNEAQ (reference sequence). This CDR3 has 17 amino acids. V was cut by 6 bases and J by 1 base, with 21 bases left in between. The CDR3 spells CASRHFKKGPPNTEAFF. The CDR3 DNA sequence: TGTGCCAGCAGGCATTTCAAAAAGGGGCCTCCGAACACTGAAGCTTTCTTT. The variable domain in full, completed from reference TRBV7-9 and TRBJ1-1, reads DTGVSQNPRHKITKRGQNVTFRCDPISEHNRLYWYRQTLGQGPEFLTYFQNEAQLEKSRLLSDRFSAERPKGSFSTLEIQRTEQGDSAMYLCASRHFKKGPPNTEAFFGQGTRLTVV.

V gene TRBV19 combines with J gene TRBJ1-2; maybe TRBD1 (6 bases). Germline CDR1 reads LNHDA; CDR2 reads SQIVND (reference sequence). This CDR3 has 14 residues. Trimming took off 5 bases at V and 0 bases at J, with 10 bases between the two ends. DNA for the CDR3: TGTGCCAGTAGTTGGACAGTCTCTAACTATGGCTACACCTTC. Amino acids: CASSWTVSNYGYTF.

This chain links TRBV19 with TRBJ1-5, with 7 bases fitting TRBD1. V lost 9 bases and J lost 1; bases outside the gene matches: 6. The germline CDR1 and CDR2 sequences are LNHDA and SQIVND (reference sequence). The CDR3 sequence is 14 residues long. The CDR3 nucleotides are TGTGCCAGCACCAGGGGGTTGAGCAATCAGCCCCAGCATTTT. It is translated as CASTRGLSNQPQHF.

This clone has only a few counts. The rearrangement links TRBV15 to TRBJ2-2; a weak D match, TRBD1 (7 bases). Germline assignment: CDR1 LNHNV and CDR2 YYDKDF (reference sequence). The CDR3 totals 16 residues. V lost 0 bases and J lost 3, with 11 bases in between. In nucleotides, the CDR3 is TGTGCCACCAGCAGAGACCAGGGGGAGGACACCGGGGAGCTGTTTTTT. Translation gives CATSRDQGEDTGELFF.

The chain is built from TRBV6-1 and TRBJ1-6; D unresolved. The CDR3 spans 15 residues. The ends were cut back, 1 base at V and 5 bases at J, with 9 bases in the middle. Germline V lookup: CDR1 MNHNS, CDR2 SASEGT. The CDR3 coding sequence is TGTGCCAGCAGTGAAGGAAGGAGTAATAATTCACCCCTCCACTTT. It codes for CASSEGRSNNSPLHF.

This clone was seen a few times. This rearrangement joins TRBV4-1 to TRBJ2-7; D is perhaps TRBD1 (6 bases). In germline, CDR1 is MGHRA, CDR2 YSYEKL. V lost 2 bases and J 1 base, leaving 12 bases between the germline ends. The CDR3 has 15 residues. The CDR3 DNA reads TGCGCCAGCAGCCAATATCCAGGGGATTCCTACGAGCAGTACTTC. Translating gives CASSQYPGDSYEQYF.

The chain uses TRBV7-9 and TRBJ1-4, with 8 bases aligning to TRBD1. J gave up 6 bases and V 5 bases, and 5 bases lay outside the gene matches. The CDR3 is 14 residues long. From germline, CDR1 is SEHNR and CDR2 FQNEAQ (reference sequence). The CDR3 protein is CASSLDRGYEKLFF. In DNA form, the CDR3 reads TGTGCCAGCAGCCTCGACAGGGGTTATGAAAAACTGTTTTTT. The variable domain in full, completed from reference TRBV7-9 and TRBJ1-4, reads DTGVSQNPRHKITKRGQNVTFRCDPISEHNRLYWYRQTLGQGPEFLTYFQNEAQLEKSRLLSDRFSAERPKGSFSTLEIQRTEQGDSAMYLCASSLDRGYEKLFFGSGTQLSVL.

This chain connects TRBV6-5 to TRBJ2-5, with D perhaps matching TRBD1 (6 bases). This CDR3 comprises 14 residues. The germline V gene encodes CDR1 MNHEY and CDR2 SVGAGI. V was trimmed by 8 bases and J by 7 bases, leaving 20 bases between them. CDR3 DNA: TGTGCCAGCTCCACTACAGGGTCCTTAGGGACCCAGTACTTC. Translated, it gives CASSTTGSLGTQYF.

The chain has TRBV4-3 and TRBJ2-2; no clear D gene. The CDR3 covers 17 residues. Germline V gene lookup returns CDR1 LGHNA and CDR2 YSLEER. The germline V and J ends were trimmed by 0 bases and 2 bases, with 13 bases remaining between them. The CDR3 is CASSQDVSRHNTGELFF. The CDR3 bases are TGCGCCAGCAGCCAAGATGTGTCGCGGCACAACACCGGGGAGCTGTTTTTT.

V usage is TRBV7-8 and J usage is TRBJ1-2; 7 nucleotides match TRBD1. Unmatched junction bases numbered 9, after V lost 5 bases and J lost 3 bases. This CDR3 region has 15 residues. CDR1 and CDR2 from the germline V gene are SGHVS and FQNEAQ. CDR3 sequence reads: CASSPDRVKDYGYTF. The CDR3 DNA reads as TGTGCCAGCAGCCCAGACAGGGTCAAGGACTATGGCTACACCTTC. Based on the CDR3 plus reference TRBV7-8 and TRBJ1-2, the full variable domain is GAGVSQSPRYKVAKRGQDVALRCDPISGHVSLFWYQQALGQGPEFLTYFQNEAQLDKSGLPSDRFFAERPEGSVSTLKIQRTQQEDSAVYLCASSPDRVKDYGYTFGSGTRLTVV.

This chain connects TRBV4-2 to TRBJ2-5; 13 bases are a match to TRBD2. Looked up from germline, CDR1 is LGHNA and CDR2 is YNFKEQ. V was clipped by 8 bases and J by 5 bases; unmatched bases: 11. This CDR3 comprises 16 residues. The CDR3 region is CASSRELAGGRETQYF. The CDR3 nucleotides read TGTGCCAGCTCCCGGGAACTAGCGGGGGGGCGGGAGACCCAGTACTTC.

On this clone: Other DNA variants within this sample encode the same CDR3. The genes are TRBV19 and TRBJ2-1; 10 bases align to TRBD1. The germline V gene has CDR1 LNHDA and CDR2 SQIVND (reference sequence). CDR3 length equals 16 residues. The J segment lost 4 bases and the V segment lost 6 bases, leaving 9 bases of the junction unmatched. The CDR3 reads CASRLLGQGSYNEQFF. In DNA, the CDR3 is TGTGCCAGTAGACTGCTGGGACAGGGGTCTTACAATGAGCAGTTCTTC.

CDR3 protein: CASSPRSMNTEAFF. The CDR3 DNA reads as TGTGCCAGCTCACCCCGGTCCATGAACACTGAAGCTTTCTTT. V is TRBV18 and J is TRBJ1-1; D ambiguous. CDR3 size: 14 residues. Germline V lookup: CDR1 KGHSH, CDR2 LQKENI. Trimming pared 3 bases from V and 0 bases from J, leaving 8 bases between.

The CDR3 sequence: CASSPLQGAVDTEAFF. In DNA form, the CDR3 reads TGTGCCAGTAGTCCTCTACAGGGGGCTGTCGACACTGAAGCTTTCTTT. This chain joins TRBV19 and TRBJ1-1; TRBD1 matches at 9 bases. This CDR3 region has 16 residues. Germline assignment: CDR1 LNHDA and CDR2 SQIVND (reference sequence). V trimming: 5 bases; J trimming: 3 bases; junction bases outside the gene matches: 10.

This chain links TRBV5-1 with TRBJ1-1; a weak D match, TRBD1 (5 bases). V was pared by 4 bases and J by 5 bases, with 18 bases between. Germline values: CDR1 SGHRS, CDR2 YFSETQ. The CDR3 is 15 residues long. The CDR3 DNA is TGCGCCAGCAGCCCCGGACTCGGTGGGGGGACTGAAGCTTTCTTT. Protein product: CASSPGLGGGTEAFF.

The table lists this clone with a count of one. This chain joins TRBV28 and TRBJ2-3; TRBD2 agrees at 14 bases. The ends lost 5 bases at V and 1 base at J; junction bases unmatched: 2. Germline assignment: CDR1 MDHEN and CDR2 SYDVKM. The CDR3 has 16 residues. The CDR3 loop reads CASSPGLAGGTDTQYF. The CDR3 DNA reads as TGTGCCAGCAGTCCGGGACTAGCGGGGGGCACAGATACGCAGTATTTT.

The chain employs TRBV25-1 and TRBJ2-3; TRBD2 matches at 8 bases. The V gene's germline CDR1 is MGHDK and CDR2 SYGVNS. With V trimmed by 6 bases and J by 8 bases, 16 bases remained unmatched. This CDR3 is 16 amino acids long. The CDR3 here is CASSHLETSVAATQYF. The CDR3 nucleotides read TGTGCCAGCAGCCACCTCGAGACTAGCGTGGCAGCTACGCAGTATTTT.

The chain links TRBV10-3 to TRBJ2-3; 15 positions match TRBD2. Trimming took 3 bases from V and 4 from J; bases not matched to a gene: 5. CDR3 length equals 17 residues. Germline loops: CDR1 ENHRY, CDR2 SYGVKD. In DNA, the CDR3 is TGTGCCATCAGTGACGGACTAGCGGGGGGGCAGGCAGATACGCAGTATTTT. Translation: CAISDGLAGGQADTQYF.

The CDR3 loop is CASSTGASSYNEQFF. As DNA, the CDR3 is TGTGCCAGCAGCACAGGGGCGAGCTCCTACAATGAGCAGTTCTTC. The chain joins TRBV11-3 to TRBJ2-1; 7 bases are a match to TRBD1. The junction had 4 bases not matched to a gene; V was cut back by 5 bases and J by 0 bases. Germline V gives CDR1 SGHNT, CDR2 YENEEA. This CDR3 is 15 amino acids long.

The chain joins TRBV7-2 to TRBJ1-5, with D unresolved. CDR1 is SGHTA and CDR2 is FQGNSA in the germline V gene. V gave up 1 base and J gave up 4 bases, with 11 bases separating them. This CDR3 is built from 15 residues. DNA of the CDR3: TGTGCCAGCAGCTTAGATGCAGGAGGGAATCAGCCCCAGCATTTT. Amino acids: CASSLDAGGNQPQHF.

The rearrangement uses TRBV11-2 and TRBJ2-7; tentatively, D is TRBD2 (5 bases). The ends were cut back, 3 bases at V and 2 bases at J, with 14 bases in the middle. This CDR3 comprises 15 residues. CDR1 SGHAT and CDR2 FQNNGV come from the germline V gene. CDR3 coding DNA: TGTGCCAGCAGCTTCGGAGCCGGGATCACCTACGAGCAGTACTTC. It specifies CASSFGAGITYEQYF.

The chain joins TRBV10-3 to TRBJ2-5, with 11 bases lining up with TRBD2. After removal of 5 bases from V and 2 bases from J, the junction contained 7 bases not matched to a gene. The germline V gene has CDR1 ENHRY and CDR2 SYGVKD. This CDR3 spans 16 amino acids. The DNA for the CDR3 is TGTGCCATCAGTAAATCTAGCGGGGGGAATCAAGAGACCCAGTACTTC. Protein product: CAISKSSGGNQETQYF.

The chain combines TRBV2 with TRBJ2-7; tentatively, D is TRBD2 (6 bases). Germline values: CDR1 SNHLY, CDR2 FYNNEI. Trimming cost V 2 bases and J 3 bases, with 11 bases left between them. The CDR3 totals 14 residues. The CDR3 nucleotides are TGTGCCAGCAGTGAATACGGGGGAGGCTACGAGCAGTACTTC. Protein: CASSEYGGGYEQYF.

The chain carries TRBV5-8 and TRBJ1-6, with 9 bases lining up with TRBD1. The germline V gene encodes CDR1 SGHTS and CDR2 YDEGEE. CDR3 length equals 15 residues. Trimming took 4 bases from V and 13 from J; bases not matched to a gene: 12. The CDR3 DNA follows: TGTGCCAGCAGCACCGGGGACAGGGTCTTATCTCCCCTCCACTTT. Translated: CASSTGDRVLSPLHF.

The chain uses TRBV5-6 and TRBJ1-3, with D perhaps TRBD1 (6 bases). This CDR3 has 16 residues. The germline V gene has CDR1 SGHDT and CDR2 YYEEEE. The ends were cut back, 4 bases at V and 3 bases at J, with 17 bases in the middle. CDR3 bases: TGTGCCAGCAGCCCGGGGGGGGGCGCGAGTGGAAACACCATATATTTT. Translated: CASSPGGGASGNTIYF.

This clone was counted once. This chain links TRBV6-6 with TRBJ1-6; 7 positions agree with TRBD1. V was clipped by 2 bases and J by 7 bases; unmatched bases: 5. CDR1 and CDR2 from the germline V gene are MNHNY and SVGAGI (reference sequence). There are 15 residues in the CDR3. CDR3 residues: CASSYTRGRNSPLHF. The DNA of the CDR3 is TGTGCCAGCAGTTACACTAGGGGGCGGAATTCACCCCTCCACTTT.

The chain uses TRBV4-2 and TRBJ2-3; weak D call: TRBD2 (5 bases). V lost 1 base and J lost 0, with 17 bases in between. Germline V CDR1 and CDR2: LGHNA, YNFKEQ. CDR3 length: 18 amino acids. CDR3 sequence reads: CASSQGPPGLTSTDTQYF. The CDR3 DNA follows: TGTGCCAGCAGCCAAGGCCCCCCCGGACTTACTAGCACAGATACGCAGTATTTT.

The chain couples TRBV6-4 to TRBJ1-5, with a weak D call TRBD1 (5 bases). Germline-derived CDR1 and CDR2 are MRHNA and SNTAGT. V lost 2 bases and J 5 bases, leaving 13 bases between the germline ends. CDR3 size: 15 residues. CDR3 in amino acids: CASSDRQGYHQPQHF. The CDR3, as DNA: TGTGCCAGCAGTGACCGGCAGGGCTATCATCAGCCCCAGCATTTT.

J is TRBJ1-6 and V is TRBV6-5; the match to TRBD1 covers 9 bases. This CDR3 spans 16 amino acids. J gave up 8 bases and V 2 bases, and 7 bases lay outside the gene matches. Germline assignment: CDR1 MNHEY and CDR2 SVGAGI. The CDR3: CASSYGLQGADSPLHF. The CDR3 DNA reads TGTGCCAGCAGTTACGGCTTACAGGGGGCGGATTCACCCCTCCACTTT.